This TCR beta chain was sequenced during a study of blood T cell repertoires in COVID-19. Study as a whole: Samples came from the United States, Italy and Spain, spanning acute and convalescent COVID-19. The cDNA or gDNA used as material had been derived from T cells, B-cell-depleted T cells, or PBMCs.

Generated by immunoSEQ multiplex PCR, the TCRdb table keeps only in-frame clones and is missing some. The sample records roughly 180,000 clones, 70% to 85% being singletons. The CDR3 loop spans 15 amino acids. CDR1 is SGHKS and CDR2 is YYEKEE in the germline V gene (reference sequence). Trimming removed 4 bases at V and 2 bases at J, with 13 bases between. The chain uses TRBV5-5 and TRBJ1-5; possibly TRBD1 for D (6 bases). The sample comprised peripheral blood. This receptor was identified in a man older than 75 with COVID-19, enrolled during active disease. The CDR3 sequence is CASSASDSGNQPQHF. CDR3 DNA: TGTGCCAGCAGCGCGTCGGACAGTGGCAATCAGCCCCAGCATTTT.